This TCR beta chain was sequenced in a study of T cells after posttransplantation cyclophosphamide. Overall study findings and caveats: Recipient CMV seropositivity and CMV reactivation strongly tracked TRB clonality. Donor-recipient repertoire similarity was low at 1-2 months, rising over year one. Blood and skin or GI T cell repertoires showed limited TRB overlap.

Assay: immunoSEQ multiplex PCR; the TCRdb copy retains only in-frame clones and omits some. The sample lists 15,000 to 20,000 clones, about nine tenths occurring once. Concerning this clone itself: As yet, its antigen is unknown.

This CDR3 is built from 15 residues. Germline values: CDR1 MNHEY, CDR2 SMNVEV (reference sequence). Trimming took off 5 bases at V and 0 bases at J, with 13 bases between the two ends. A marrow graft followed busulfan-fludarabine conditioning, with cyclophosphamide on days +3 and +4. The input for sequencing was PBMCs, taken after allogeneic stem cell transplant with posttransplant cyclophosphamide. The chain joins TRBV27 to TRBJ1-1; D unclear. This receptor was identified in a female patient aged 35-55 years who received an allogeneic stem cell transplant from a related donor, was CMV-positive, and had no GVHD. Part of the T cell pool may stem from the graft donor. The CDR3 nucleotides are TGTGCCAGCAGTCCGACTACAGTTATGAACACTGAAGCTTTCTTT. It codes for CASSPTTVMNTEAFF.